This T cell receptor beta chain was sequenced in a study of naive and memory T cell subsets. Broader study findings: From naive to CM, EM and EMRA, diversity decreased and Gini increased. A few larger clonotypes appeared in naive repertoires, especially CD8, possibly memory cells re-expressing CD45RA. In naive cells, over 90% of TCR sequences were seen only once.

A note on this clonotype: Its antigen is unidentified.

CD8 T cells were positively selected from what remained after CD4 positive selection. Between the trimmed V and J ends, which lost 7 bases and 0 bases, there was a span of 8 bases. The CDR3 contains 13 residues. CDR1 and CDR2 (germline): MNHEY, SMNVEV (reference sequence). Two oligonucleotides, mixed equimolar, formed the beta constant-region primer covering TRBC1 and TRBC2. The ligated cDNA underwent four PCR rounds using SP2 and nested alpha and beta constant-region primers. MiXCR, run by TCRdb on the UMI-ligation and nested PCR reads, gives a single entry per CDR3 protein. The sample has 150,000 or so distinct CDR3 sequences, roughly 23% seen once; the top ten hold over 0.09%.

Sequenced: naive CD4+ T cells from blood. The V and J genes are TRBV27 and TRBJ2-3; tentatively, D is TRBD1 or TRBD2 (6 bases each). This receptor was identified in a human donor in good health. In DNA, the CDR3 is TGTGCCAGCAAGGGGGGTAGCACAGATACGCAGTATTTT. The encoded protein is CASKGGSTDTQYF.